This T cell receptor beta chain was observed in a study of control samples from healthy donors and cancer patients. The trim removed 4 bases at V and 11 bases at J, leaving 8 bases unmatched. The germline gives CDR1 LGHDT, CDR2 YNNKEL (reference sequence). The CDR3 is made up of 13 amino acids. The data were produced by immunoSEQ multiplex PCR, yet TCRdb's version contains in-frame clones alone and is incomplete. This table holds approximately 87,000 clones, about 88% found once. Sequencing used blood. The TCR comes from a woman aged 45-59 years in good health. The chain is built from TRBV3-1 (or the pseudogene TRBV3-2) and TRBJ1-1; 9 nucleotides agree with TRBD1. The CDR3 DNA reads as TGTGCCAGCAGCCCTCCGGGACAGGGCCCCGCTTTCTTT. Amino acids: CASSPPGQGPAFF.